This T cell receptor beta chain emerged from a study of control samples from healthy donors and cancer patients. Germline CDR1 and CDR2: LNHDA and SQIVND (reference sequence). V lost 1 base, J lost 1 base, and 14 bases stayed unmatched. This CDR3 is 19 amino acids long. Repertoires were generated with immunoSEQ multiplex PCR, while TCRdb's copy carries only in-frame clones and drops some. The sample consists of 93,000 or so clones, roughly 91% of them appearing once. The rearrangement uses TRBV19 and TRBJ1-1, with 8 positions matching TRBD1. The source is a man in his sixties with lung cancer. The sequencing input was PBMCs. In DNA form, the CDR3 reads TGTGCCAGTAGTATAGGCCATCGGAACAGGGGGTACGGGAACACTGAAGCTTTCTTT. Amino acids: CASSIGHRNRGYGNTEAFF.